This TCR beta chain appears in the sequencing data of a study of blood T cell repertoires in COVID-19. Study details: T cells, B-cell-depleted T cells, or PBMCs provided the cDNA or gDNA that served as material.

Germline V gene lookup returns CDR1 LGHNA and CDR2 YNFKEQ. This CDR3 spans 17 amino acids. Unmatched junction bases numbered 11, after V lost 2 bases and J lost 5 bases. Repertoires were generated with immunoSEQ multiplex PCR, while TCRdb's copy carries only in-frame clones and drops some. The sample holds 300,000 to 400,000 clones; 86% are singletons and the top ten take roughly 6.6%. J is TRBJ2-5 and V is TRBV4-2; 10 nucleotides line up with TRBD2. Source material: peripheral blood. The TCR was taken from a woman aged 55-70 years with COVID-19, enrolled during active disease. The CDR3 DNA sequence: TGTGCCAGCAGCCAATGGTCCTTAAGCGGGGGGGGCGAGACCCAGTACTTC. Amino acids: CASSQWSLSGGGETQYF.